A selection of T cell receptor beta chains follows, all from one sample in a study of T cell responses to AZD1222 COVID-19 vaccine. Assay used: immunoSEQ multiplex PCR; TCRdb lists only in-frame clones, some missing. The sample has about 110,000 clones, around 94% seen once. Sequenced material: peripheral blood, taken on day 0 of AZD1222 vaccination. The receptors here all came from an adult in good health. CDR3s include the opening cysteine and the closing phenylalanine or tryptophan. D genes are given only for firm matches. Clone size is given for some rows only: seen once, a few or many times, or a class if the clone is expanded.

cdr3_aa cdr3_nt clone_size d_call j_call v_call
CASSVGLGGDYEQYF TGTGCCAGCAGCGTAGGTCTGGGAGGGGACTACGAGCAGTACTTC - TRBD2 TRBJ2-7 TRBV9
CASSLPQGADTEAFF TGTGCCAGCAGCTTACCCCAGGGGGCGGACACTGAAGCTTTCTTT - TRBD1 TRBJ1-1 TRBV7-9
CAISESPSGGLYNEQFF TGTGCCATCAGTGAGTCGCCTTCGGGGGGTCTTTACAATGAGCAGTTCTTC - TRBD2 TRBJ2-1 TRBV10-3
CASSPGTGLMNTEAFF TGTGCCAGCAGCCCCGGGACAGGGCTCATGAACACTGAAGCTTTCTTT - TRBD1 TRBJ1-1 TRBV5-5
CASSPRRGTEAFF TGTGCCAGCAGTCCGCGGAGGGGCACTGAAGCTTTCTTT - - TRBJ1-1 TRBV6-5
CASSRTGGSFIYNSPLHF TGTGCCAGCAGCCGGACAGGGGGCTCCTTCATCTATAATTCACCCCTCCACTTT - TRBD1 TRBJ1-6 TRBV2
CASSYESGPRLSSGNTIYF TGTGCCAGCAGTTACGAGTCCGGGCCACGTCTTTCCTCTGGAAACACCATATATTTT once - TRBJ1-3 TRBV6-2/TRBV6-3
CASSLLGQGAAYNEQFF TGTGCCAGCAGCCTATTAGGACAGGGGGCGGCCTACAATGAGCAGTTCTTC - TRBD1 TRBJ2-1 TRBV7-9
CASSSGGDNEQFF TGTGCCAGTTCGAGCGGAGGAGACAATGAGCAGTTCTTC - - TRBJ2-1 TRBV19
CASMSGQPQHF TGTGCCAGCATGTCGGGTCAGCCCCAGCATTTT - - TRBJ1-5 TRBV6-5
CASSTGLASDEQYF TGTGCCAGCAGTACCGGACTAGCGAGCGACGAGCAGTACTTC medium-sized TRBD2 TRBJ2-7 TRBV6-2/TRBV6-3
CSGRDSYEQYF TGCAGTGGGCGGGACAGCTACGAGCAGTACTTC - - TRBJ2-7 TRBV20-1
CASGLQGLNTEAFF TGTGCTAGTGGTCTCCAAGGCCTCAACACTGAAGCTTTCTTT - - TRBJ1-1 TRBV12-5
CASRSTGTGGVGYTF TGTGCCAGTAGATCGACCGGGACAGGGGGAGTTGGCTACACCTTC - TRBD1 TRBJ1-2 TRBV19
CASSPEGGTPGHNEQFF TGTGCCAGCAGCCCTGAGGGGGGGACCCCGGGCCACAATGAGCAGTTCTTC - - TRBJ2-1 TRBV11-2
CAWSGQGISPQHF TGTGCCTGGAGTGGACAGGGCATTTCGCCCCAGCATTTT - TRBD1 TRBJ1-5 TRBV30
CASSPGPYEQYF TGTGCCAGTAGTCCAGGCCCCTACGAGCAGTACTTC - - TRBJ2-7 TRBV19
CASSPQGLGYEQYF TGTGCCAGTAGTCCCCAGGGGCTAGGCTACGAGCAGTACTTC - - TRBJ2-7 TRBV19
CASSLSRLNGYTEAFF TGTGCCAGCAGCTTATCCCGCCTGAACGGGTACACTGAAGCTTTCTTT - - TRBJ1-1 TRBV11-2
CASSQSGTSGGGEQYF TGTGCCAGCAGCCAAAGCGGGACTAGCGGGGGTGGCGAGCAGTACTTC - TRBD2 TRBJ2-7 TRBV4-2
CASSQDFKTISNQPQHF TGCGCCAGCAGCCAAGATTTTAAGACAATAAGCAATCAGCCCCAGCATTTT - - TRBJ1-5 TRBV4-1
CASSPPGGSYEQYF TGTGCCAGCAGCCCCCCAGGGGGCTCCTACGAGCAGTACTTC - TRBD1 TRBJ2-7 TRBV7-9
CASRSSGNTEAFF TGTGCCAGCAGATCTTCAGGGAACACTGAAGCTTTCTTT - - TRBJ1-1 TRBV6-5
CASSPTHVDQPQHF TGTGCCAGCAGCCCTACTCACGTTGATCAGCCCCAGCATTTT - - TRBJ1-5 TRBV3-1/TRBV3-2
CASSSYRGANYGYTF TGTGCCAGCAGCTCATACAGGGGGGCTAACTATGGCTACACCTTC - TRBD1 TRBJ1-2 TRBV7-9
CAISDMGGKTLHF TGTGCCATCAGTGATATGGGAGGGAAAACCCTCCACTTT - - TRBJ1-6 TRBV10-3
CASSLGLEYNEQFF TGCGCCAGCAGCTTGGGACTTGAATACAATGAGCAGTTCTTC - - TRBJ2-1 TRBV5-1
CASSPQGPEAFF TGTGCCAGCAGTCCCCAGGGACCTGAAGCTTTCTTT - - TRBJ1-1 TRBV28
CASSLLQGAGDTQYF TGCGCCAGCAGCTTGCTACAGGGGGCAGGGGATACGCAGTATTTT once TRBD1 TRBJ2-3 TRBV5-1
CAIRTSGATNEQFF TGTGCCATCAGAACTAGCGGTGCTACGAATGAGCAGTTCTTC - TRBD2 TRBJ2-1 TRBV10-3
CASSKQGTAKGNQPQHF TGTGCCAGCAGCAAACAAGGGACAGCTAAAGGCAATCAGCCCCAGCATTTT - TRBD1 TRBJ1-5 TRBV5-8
CASSSTLDLPGGYTF TGTGCCAGCAGCTCGACTCTGGACCTTCCGGGGGGCTACACCTTC - - TRBJ1-2 TRBV7-9
CASSQDWVGNSPLHF TGTGCCAGCAGCCAAGATTGGGTCGGTAATTCACCCCTCCACTTT - - TRBJ1-6 TRBV14
CASSISRHNSPLHF TGTGCCAGTAGTATCTCCAGGCACAATTCACCCCTCCACTTT - - TRBJ1-6 TRBV19
CASSPRGTGFSEQYF TGTGCCAGCAGCCCTCGCGGGACAGGGTTTTCCGAGCAGTACTTC - TRBD1 TRBJ2-7 TRBV3-1/TRBV3-2
CASDWGNQPQHF TGTGCCAGTGATTGGGGCAATCAGCCCCAGCATTTT - - TRBJ1-5 TRBV19
CASSLFPVNTEAFF TGCGCCAGCAGCTTGTTTCCCGTGAACACTGAAGCTTTCTTT once - TRBJ1-1 TRBV5-1
CASSQDSWFPDNIQYF TGCGCCAGCAGCCAAGATAGTTGGTTCCCAGACAACATTCAGTACTTC - - TRBJ2-4 TRBV4-3
CASSLPGGYRDGYTF TGTGCCAGCAGCCTACCAGGGGGTTATCGGGATGGCTACACCTTC - TRBD1 TRBJ1-2 TRBV3-1/TRBV3-2
CASSPDGDSGNTIYF TGCGCCAGCAGCCCCGACGGTGACTCTGGAAACACCATATATTTT - - TRBJ1-3 TRBV5-1
CASRPRAGNEQFF TGTGCCAGCAGACCCAGGGCCGGCAATGAGCAGTTCTTC - - TRBJ2-1 TRBV5-6
CASSYLRRINYGYTF TGTGCCAGCAGTTACCTTCGACGGATTAACTATGGCTACACCTTC - - TRBJ1-2 TRBV6-2/TRBV6-3
CASSLNTGELFF TGCGCCAGCAGCCTTAACACCGGGGAGCTGTTTTTT - - TRBJ2-2 TRBV5-1
CAISSQGKETQYF TGTGCCATCAGCTCGCAGGGAAAAGAGACCCAGTACTTC - - TRBJ2-5 TRBV10-3
CAISDDWNTGELFF TGTGCCATCAGCGATGACTGGAACACCGGGGAGCTGTTTTTT - - TRBJ2-2 TRBV10-3
CASSLMGGTEAFF TGCGCCAGCAGCTTGATGGGGGGCACTGAAGCTTTCTTT - - TRBJ1-1 TRBV5-1
CASSIDRRANYGYTF TGTGCCAGTAGTATAGACCGCAGAGCTAACTATGGCTACACCTTC - - TRBJ1-2 TRBV19
CASSTRGGGQFF TGTGCCAGCAGCACCCGAGGGGGAGGGCAGTTCTTC - - TRBJ2-1 TRBV6-2/TRBV6-3
CASARDRDTEAFF TGTGCCAGTGCCCGGGACAGAGACACTGAAGCTTTCTTT - TRBD1 TRBJ1-1 TRBV19